Listed below are T cell receptor beta chains from one sample, sequenced in a study of blood T cell repertoires in COVID-19. Data came from immunoSEQ multiplex PCR; TCRdb stores just in-frame clones and leaves some out. This sample has roughly 290,000 clones, with about nine tenths found just once. Sequenced: peripheral blood. The receptors stem from a woman aged 60-75 years with acute or convalescent COVID-19. Both conserved end residues are trimmed from each CDR3. The order of the fields is J gene, V gene, CDR3 protein.

TRBJ2-2 | TRBV28 | ASSSANTGELF
TRBJ2-7 | TRBV5-1 | ASSLPGLAYEQY
TRBJ2-5 | TRBV9 | ASSVNGGNGETQY
TRBJ1-1 | TRBV7-2 | ASSPALGLGGYTEAF
TRBJ1-5 | TRBV28 | ASIVGSGPATWQPQH
TRBJ1-1 | TRBV7-9 | ASSLQGFTEAF
TRBJ2-5 | TRBV5-4 | ASSPRQTSWETQY
TRBJ1-1 | TRBV7-6 | ASNKPGQKNTEAF
TRBJ1-4 | TRBV19 | ASSIDSTEKLF
TRBJ2-1 | TRBV4-1 | ASSQDLSNEQF
TRBJ2-7 | TRBV2 | ASRSGKGSYEQY